These 13 T cell receptor beta chains were sequenced from one sample in a study of STAT5B mutations in CD4+ large granular lymphocyte leukemia. Data came from immunoSEQ multiplex PCR; TCRdb stores just in-frame clones and leaves some out. The sample consists of 23,000 or so clones, just under 75% of them appearing once. Material: CD4+ T cells from blood buffy coats. The receptor source for this set is a human donor in good health.

This sequence joins TRBV27 and TRBJ1-6; no clear D. CDR1 and CDR2 from the germline V gene are MNHEY and SMNVEV (reference sequence). V was clipped by 4 bases and J by 9 bases, with 16 bases between them. The CDR3 contains 15 residues. CDR3 sequence (DNA): TGTGCCAGCAGTTCCGTAACAACCTGGGGTTCACCCCTCCACTTT. The encoded protein is CASSSVTTWGSPLHF.

In its sample, this clone was seen a few times. V and J are TRBV5-8 and TRBJ1-5; tentative D call: TRBD1 (6 bases). Trimming pared 2 bases from V and 11 bases from J, leaving 20 bases between. This CDR3 region has 15 residues. The V gene's germline CDR1 is SGHTS and CDR2 YDEGEE. This CDR3 is CASSLGQPFRIAQHF. DNA for the CDR3: TGTGCCAGCAGCTTAGGACAGCCCTTCCGAATCGCCCAGCATTTT.

The chain couples TRBV5-1 to TRBJ2-5; D may match TRBD1 or TRBD2 (5 bases each). The germline CDR1 and CDR2 sequences are SGHRS and YFSETQ. The CDR3 is 15 amino acids. V lost 2 bases and J 2 bases, leaving 13 bases between the germline ends. As DNA, the CDR3 is TGCGCCAGCAGCTTTAACCGGGACGGTCAAGAGACCCAGTACTTC. Translating gives CASSFNRDGQETQYF.

The chain is built from TRBV7-9 and TRBJ1-2; unclear D gene. Germline-derived CDR1 and CDR2 are SEHNR and FQNEAQ (reference sequence). V lost 3 bases and J 2 bases, leaving 7 bases between the germline ends. This CDR3 is 13 amino acids long. This CDR3 reads CASSFRGNYGYTF. The CDR3 DNA follows: TGTGCCAGCAGCTTTCGGGGAAACTATGGCTACACCTTC.

This chain joins TRBV2 and TRBJ2-5; 7 bases align to TRBD2. CDR3 length: 16 amino acids. Losses at the gene ends were 4 bases for V and 4 bases for J; bases not matched to a gene: 12. The germline V gene encodes CDR1 SNHLY and CDR2 FYNNEI. The CDR3 spells CASSGRRAGEGETQYF. For the CDR3, the DNA is TGTGCCAGCAGTGGCAGGCGGGCGGGAGAAGGAGAGACCCAGTACTTC. The full variable domain, rest sourced from reference TRBV2 and TRBJ2-5, is EPEVTQTPSHQVTQMGQEVILRCVPISNHLYFYWYRQILGQKVEFLVSFYNNEISEKSEIFDDQFSVERPDGSNFTLKIRSTKLEDSAMYFCASSGRRAGEGETQYFGPGTRLLVL.

The chain links TRBV5-1 to TRBJ2-7; TRBD2 matches 7 bases. CDR1 and CDR2 from the germline V gene are SGHRS and YFSETQ. This CDR3 has 15 residues. V was pared by 0 bases and J by 7 bases, with 10 bases of the junction left unmatched. Written as DNA, the CDR3 is TGCGCCAGCAGCTTGGGGGGAGGGGAGCAAGGGGAGCAGTACGTC. This codes for CASSLGGGEQGEQYV.

This sequence joins TRBV7-2 and TRBJ1-5; 10 bases map to TRBD1. After removal of 5 bases from V and 1 base from J, the junction contained 8 bases not matched to a gene. Germline loops: CDR1 SGHTA, CDR2 FQGNSA. The length of the CDR3 is 17 residues. CDR3 in amino acids: CASSPTGGGVSNQPQHF. As DNA, the CDR3 is TGTGCCAGCAGCCCGACAGGGGGCGGTGTGAGCAATCAGCCCCAGCATTTT.

This clone was counted a few times. The V gene is TRBV2, the J gene TRBJ1-3; no clear D. V lost 4 bases, J lost 4 bases, and 11 bases lay in between. Germline V gene data show CDR1 as SNHLY and CDR2 as FYNNEI. The CDR3 has 14 amino acids. CDR3 residues: CASSADQVGNTIYF. CDR3 in DNA: TGTGCCAGCAGTGCCGATCAGGTCGGAAACACCATATATTTT.

The gene calls are TRBV7-3 and TRBJ2-1; TRBD1 matches at 12 bases. The J segment lost 7 bases and the V segment lost 2 bases, leaving 9 bases of the junction unmatched. The CDR3 spans 17 residues. Germline V gene sequence: CDR1 SGHTA, CDR2 FQGTGA. CDR3 nucleotides: TGTGCCAGCAGCTTAGTCTCAGGGACAGGGGGCTTAAATGAGCAGTTCTTC. Protein: CASSLVSGTGGLNEQFF.

The chain recombines TRBV19 with TRBJ1-5; possibly TRBD1 for D (6 bases). V was clipped by 2 bases and J by 1 base, with 12 bases between them. The CDR3 spans 16 residues. The germline V gene has CDR1 LNHDA and CDR2 SQIVND (reference sequence). The CDR3 region has the DNA TGTGCCAGTAGTATACAACAGGGTTACAGCAATCAGCCCCAGCATTTT. It yields the protein CASSIQQGYSNQPQHF.

This clone was observed once. V and J are TRBV6-1 and TRBJ2-7; D call uncertain. V lost 8 bases and J 0 bases, leaving 11 bases between the germline ends. The length of the CDR3 is 13 residues. From germline, CDR1 is MNHNS and CDR2 SASEGT. The CDR3 sequence: CASRVGNSYEQYV. For the CDR3, the DNA is TGTGCCAGCCGAGTGGGGAACTCCTACGAGCAGTACGTC.

This clone was observed a single time. The chain employs TRBV28 and TRBJ2-2, with unresolved D. The CDR3 consists of 12 residues. V was cut by 4 bases and J by 2 bases, with 2 bases left in between. Per germline, CDR1 MDHEN and CDR2 SYDVKM. CDR3 coding DNA: TGTGCCAGCAGTTCAAACACCGGGGAGCTGTTTTTT. As protein: CASSSNTGELFF.

The chain uses TRBV19 and TRBJ1-1; D call uncertain. The CDR3 covers 13 residues. Deletions cut 7 bases from V and 6 bases from J, with 15 bases between. From germline, CDR1 is LNHDA and CDR2 SQIVND (reference sequence). The CDR3 here is CASKSTTGAEAFF. The CDR3 coding sequence is TGTGCCAGTAAGTCGACCACCGGGGCTGAAGCTTTCTTT.